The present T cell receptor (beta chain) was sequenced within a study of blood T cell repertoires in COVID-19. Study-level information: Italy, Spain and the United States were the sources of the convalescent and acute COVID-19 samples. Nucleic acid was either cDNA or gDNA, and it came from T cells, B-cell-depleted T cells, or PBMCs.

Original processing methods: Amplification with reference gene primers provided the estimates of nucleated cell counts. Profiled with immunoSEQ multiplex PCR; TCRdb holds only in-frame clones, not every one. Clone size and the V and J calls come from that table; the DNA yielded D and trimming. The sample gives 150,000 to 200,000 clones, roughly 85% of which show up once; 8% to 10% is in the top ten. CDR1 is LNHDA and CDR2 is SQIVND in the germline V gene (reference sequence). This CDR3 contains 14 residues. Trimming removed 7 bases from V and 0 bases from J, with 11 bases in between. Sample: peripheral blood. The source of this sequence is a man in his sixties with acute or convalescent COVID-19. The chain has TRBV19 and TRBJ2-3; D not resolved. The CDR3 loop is CASKSRGSTDTQYF. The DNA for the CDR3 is TGTGCCAGTAAGTCCCGCGGCAGCACAGATACGCAGTATTTT.